One T cell receptor (beta chain) is described in this entry. Its specificity is unknown. This entry belongs to a study of CD4 T cells in relation to SARS-CoV-2 and coronaviruses. Turning to the study itself: Negative control cultures got HIV-1 Nef peptides or no peptide.

The unexposed donors gave CD4+ T cells in about 2010-2019, prior to COVID-19. CD4+ T cells were isolated from the cells after around 11 days of culture. The germline V gene encodes CDR1 SGHTS and CDR2 YDEGEE. The V gene lost 3 bases and the J gene lost 0 bases, with 14 bases spanning the gap. The length of the CDR3 is 16 residues. Profiling relied on immunoSEQ multiplex PCR, and the TCRdb table lists in-frame clones only, not all of them. Altogether fewer than 20,000 clones are present, about 82% being singletons, with the ten largest covering 35% to 45%. This receptor was identified in a human donor in good health. The specimen was CD4+ T cells from PBMCs, cultured in vitro. V usage is TRBV5-8 and J usage is TRBJ2-3; D remains ambiguous. The CDR3 region is CASSWGYGASTDTQYF. CDR3 nucleotide sequence: TGTGCCAGCAGCTGGGGATATGGAGCTAGCACAGATACGCAGTATTTT.